The 23 T cell receptor beta chains listed next were all sequenced from one sample in a study of cytomegalovirus exposure and HLA in healthy donors. The PCR contained 60 Vbeta and 13 Jbeta primers. Using immunoSEQ multiplex PCR, the repertoire was profiled, and TCRdb retains in-frame clones only, with some absent. The sample contains roughly 150,000 clones, around two thirds of which appear only once. The sample was PBMCs. These receptors originate from a man aged 25 to 40 in good health and CMV-seropositive.

The chain combines TRBV30 with TRBJ2-5; weak D call: TRBD2 (5 bases). Looked up from germline, CDR1 is GTSNPN and CDR2 is SVGIG (reference sequence). This CDR3 has 12 residues. The V gene lost 2 bases and the J gene lost 5 bases, with 9 bases spanning the gap. The CDR3 spells CAWSNGIETQYF. Here the CDR3 DNA reads TGTGCCTGGAGTAACGGGATTGAGACCCAGTACTTC.

The V and J genes are TRBV10-2 and TRBJ1-5, with D possibly TRBD1 on 5 matching bases. Between the trimmed V and J ends, which lost 4 bases and 3 bases, there was a span of 16 bases. Germline V gives CDR1 WSHSY, CDR2 SAAADI. This CDR3 spans 16 amino acids. CDR3 protein: CASSVLGGDYNQPQHF. In nucleotides, the CDR3 is TGCGCCAGCAGTGTTCTGGGTGGGGACTACAATCAGCCCCAGCATTTT.

This clone was observed a handful of times. The CDR3 nucleotides read TGTGCCAGCAGCGCCGGACAGTTCACCGGGGAGCTGTTTTTT. Its translation is CASSAGQFTGELFF. The V and J genes are TRBV7-9 and TRBJ2-2; D is perhaps TRBD1 (6 bases). With 5 bases removed from V and 4 bases from J, the gap between germline ends came to 11 bases. This CDR3 spans 14 amino acids. Germline V gives CDR1 SEHNR, CDR2 FQNEAQ (reference sequence).

The chain employs TRBV28 and TRBJ2-1; 10 positions agree with TRBD2. With V trimmed by 6 bases and J by 9 bases, 14 bases remained unmatched. The CDR3 length is 16 residues. CDR1 is MDHEN, CDR2 SYDVKM, per germline. The CDR3 sequence is CASRGPALAGASEQFF. In DNA, the CDR3 is TGTGCCAGCAGAGGCCCAGCTCTAGCGGGAGCAAGTGAGCAGTTCTTC.

The gene calls are TRBV6-1 and TRBJ2-5, with TRBD1 matching over 10 bases. The DNA end is a closer match to TRBJ2-7, so the J assignment may be wrong. The V gene's germline CDR1 is MNHNS and CDR2 SASEGT. This CDR3 region has 13 residues. The CDR3 nucleotides read TGTGCCAGCAGTGAATGGACAGGGGGCGAGCAGTACTTC. It encodes CASSEWTGGEQYF.

This clone was seen a handful of times. This chain links TRBV9 with TRBJ2-2; 10 positions agree with TRBD2. V shed 2 bases and J 1 base; nucleotides not matched to a gene: 8. This CDR3 contains 18 residues. The germline V gene encodes CDR1 SGDLS and CDR2 YYNGEE. The CDR3 protein is CASSVLPRLAGNTGELFF. The DNA for the CDR3 is TGTGCCAGCAGCGTGCTTCCTCGACTAGCGGGGAACACCGGGGAGCTGTTTTTT.

This clone showed up just a few times. The gene calls are TRBV28 and TRBJ2-2; TRBD1 aligns across 8 bases. The J segment lost 7 bases and the V segment lost 1 base, leaving 14 bases of the junction unmatched. CDR3 length equals 18 residues. CDR1 is MDHEN, CDR2 SYDVKM, per germline. The CDR3 sequence: CASSLFQGAVSRGGELFF. As DNA, the CDR3 is TGTGCCAGCAGTTTATTTCAGGGGGCCGTTTCTCGGGGCGGGGAGCTGTTTTTT.

The genes are TRBV5-4 and TRBJ2-7, with D tentatively TRBD2 (6 bases). Germline assignment: CDR1 SGHNT and CDR2 YYREEE (reference sequence). V lost 0 bases to trimming and J lost 6 bases, with 10 bases between them. The CDR3 runs to 13 residues. Here the CDR3 reads CASSLGGSGEQYF. The CDR3 coding sequence is TGTGCCAGCAGCTTGGGGGGTAGCGGCGAGCAGTACTTC.

This rearrangement joins TRBV30 to TRBJ2-1; TRBD2 might be the D (6 bases). The CDR3 runs 16 residues. The germline V gene encodes CDR1 GTSNPN and CDR2 SVGIG (reference sequence). V was shortened by 8 bases and J by 8 bases, with 28 bases between the two germline ends. The CDR3 spells CALKSQRVHSLDEQFF. The CDR3 coding sequence is TGTGCCCTTAAATCGCAGCGGGTCCACAGTTTGGATGAGCAGTTCTTC.

The V gene is TRBV9, the J gene TRBJ2-1; TRBD2 matches at 12 bases. CDR3 length equals 15 residues. The germline V gene has CDR1 SGDLS and CDR2 YYNGEE. V shed 4 bases, J shed 9 bases, and the junction held 8 bases outside the gene matches. CDR3 sequence (DNA): TGTGCCAGCAGCCGCGGGACTAGCGGGTTTTTTGAGCAGTTCTTC. It is translated as CASSRGTSGFFEQFF.

The chain couples TRBV9 to TRBJ2-7, with D unclear. Germline V lookup: CDR1 SGDLS, CDR2 YYNGEE. Trimming pared 2 bases from V and 3 bases from J, leaving 9 bases between. The CDR3 runs 13 residues. The DNA of the CDR3 is TGTGCCAGCAGCGTCAGACAAGACTACGAGCAGTACTTC. Translating gives CASSVRQDYEQYF. The full variable domain, in which reference TRBV9 and TRBJ2-7 provide the parts outside the CDR3, is DSGVTQTPKHLITATGQRVTLRCSPRSGDLSVYWYQQSLDQGLQFLIQYYNGEERAKGNILERFSAQQFPDLHSELNLSSLELGDSALYFCASSVRQDYEQYFGPGTRLTVT.

The V gene is TRBV9, the J gene TRBJ2-7; 8 positions agree with TRBD2. This CDR3 has 15 amino acids. Unmatched junction bases numbered 4, after V lost 0 bases and J lost 2 bases. CDR1 is SGDLS and CDR2 is YYNGEE in the germline V gene. CDR3 in amino acids: CASSVGTGGPYEQYF. CDR3 nucleotide sequence: TGTGCCAGCAGCGTAGGAACGGGAGGGCCCTACGAGCAGTACTTC. The complete variable domain, with remaining parts taken from reference TRBV9 and TRBJ2-7, reads DSGVTQTPKHLITATGQRVTLRCSPRSGDLSVYWYQQSLDQGLQFLIQYYNGEERAKGNILERFSAQQFPDLHSELNLSSLELGDSALYFCASSVGTGGPYEQYFGPGTRLTVT.

V usage is TRBV5-4 and J usage is TRBJ1-1; TRBD1 agrees at 9 bases. Per the germline V gene, CDR1 is SGHNT and CDR2 is YYREEE (reference sequence). The CDR3 is 16 amino acids. With 2 bases clipped from V and 0 bases from J, the junction kept 5 bases outside the gene matches. CDR3 in amino acids: CASSLGTGTMNTEAFF. The CDR3, as DNA: TGTGCCAGCAGCTTAGGGACAGGGACTATGAACACTGAAGCTTTCTTT.

The chain uses TRBV28 and TRBJ1-6; 11 bases agree with TRBD1. The CDR3 loop spans 16 amino acids. CDR1 is MDHEN and CDR2 is SYDVKM in the germline V gene. After removal of 0 bases from V and 8 bases from J, the junction contained 3 bases not matched to a gene. CDR3 nucleotide sequence: TGTGCCAGCAGTTTATGGGACAGGGGGCTTGATTCACCCCTCCACTTT. Translated: CASSLWDRGLDSPLHF.

The V and J genes are TRBV29-1 and TRBJ1-1; 8 nucleotides align to TRBD1. Germline V CDR1 and CDR2: SQVTM, ANQGSEA. V lost 7 bases to trimming and J lost 4 bases; unmatched junction nucleotides: 8. CDR3 size: 13 residues. CDR3 DNA: TGCAGCGGGTCCAGGGGGCCCGTCACTGAAGCTTTCTTT. Protein: CSGSRGPVTEAFF.

The rearrangement uses TRBV6-6 and TRBJ2-1, with 9 bases identical to TRBD2. The ends lost 6 bases at V and 9 bases at J; junction bases unmatched: 12. The CDR3 is made up of 15 amino acids. Germline CDR1 reads MNHNY; CDR2 reads SVGAGI (reference sequence). The CDR3 bases are TGTGCCAGCAGGGGACCGGGACTAGCTTTACGTGAGCAGTTCTTC. This sequence encodes CASRGPGLALREQFF.

For this clone: The identical CDR3 is also encoded by other nucleotide sequences in the sample. This rearrangement joins TRBV4-1 to TRBJ2-1, with 13 bases matching TRBD2. The CDR3 loop spans 16 amino acids. The germline CDR1 and CDR2 sequences are MGHRA and YSYEKL. After removal of 3 bases from V and 2 bases from J, the junction contained 1 base not matched to a gene. This CDR3 reads CASSQGTSGTYNEQFF. The CDR3 bases are TGCGCCAGCAGCCAGGGGACTAGCGGGACCTACAATGAGCAGTTCTTC.

The rearrangement uses TRBV2 and TRBJ2-5, with 9 positions matching TRBD2. With the DNA end fitting TRBJ2-7 better, the J assignment may be wrong. The germline CDR1 and CDR2 sequences are SNHLY and FYNNEI. CDR3 size: 14 residues. Here the CDR3 reads CASTDSGSRHEQYF. The CDR3 nucleotides read TGTGCCAGCACCGATAGCGGGAGTCGCCACGAGCAGTACTTC.

This sequence joins TRBV19 and TRBJ2-7; TRBD1 matches at 11 bases. Germline V gene data show CDR1 as LNHDA and CDR2 as SQIVND (reference sequence). The length of the CDR3 is 15 residues. The trim removed 5 bases at V and 3 bases at J, leaving 6 bases unmatched. CDR3 DNA sequence: TGTGCCAGTAGTGATGGCGGGACAGGGGGCTACGAGCAGTACTTC. Residues: CASSDGGTGGYEQYF.

This rearrangement joins TRBV6-1 to TRBJ1-2, with 7 bases that match TRBD1. Trimming took 1 base from V and 7 from J; bases not matched to a gene: 9. Germline V gene lookup returns CDR1 MNHNS and CDR2 SASEGT. This CDR3 contains 15 residues. The CDR3 spells CASSEVVGGASGYTF. As DNA, the CDR3 is TGTGCCAGCAGTGAAGTCGTAGGGGGCGCGTCTGGCTACACCTTC.

This clone was counted only a few times. The chain uses TRBV4-1 and TRBJ2-7; D not certain. Germline-derived CDR1 and CDR2 are MGHRA and YSYEKL. The CDR3 consists of 13 residues. Trimming took off 1 base at V and 1 base at J, with 5 bases between the two ends. CDR3 protein: CASSQVISYEQYF. CDR3 coding DNA: TGCGCCAGCAGCCAAGTAATTTCCTACGAGCAGTACTTC.

This rearrangement joins TRBV6-6 to TRBJ2-2, with a possible D match to TRBD2 (6 bases). With 6 bases removed from V and 2 bases from J, the gap between germline ends came to 13 bases. The CDR3 loop spans 15 amino acids. Germline values: CDR1 MNHNY, CDR2 SVGAGI (reference sequence). The CDR3 sequence: CASSHAAGNTGELFF. The CDR3, as DNA: TGTGCCAGCAGCCACGCGGCGGGAAACACCGGGGAGCTGTTTTTT.

This chain links TRBV6-4 with TRBJ2-3; 10 bases match TRBD2. CDR3 size: 17 residues. Germline V gene lookup returns CDR1 MRHNA and CDR2 SNTAGT. After removal of 3 bases from V and 6 bases from J, the junction contained 12 bases not matched to a gene. DNA for the CDR3: TGTGCCAGCAGTGAAACCTTCTCTAGCGGGAGTATTGATACGCAGTATTTT. Amino acids: CASSETFSSGSIDTQYF.